The rows below give T cell receptor beta chains drawn from one sample of a study of beta chain features in type 1 diabetes. Sequencing used immunoSEQ multiplex PCR; TCRdb keeps in-frame clones, though not all of them. The profile covers about 250,000 clones, with roughly 15% appearing a single time and 0.026% taken by the ten largest. Sequences were obtained from naive CD4+ T cells from blood. The receptors shown here come from a middle-aged woman in good health. Each CDR3 is given with its conserved first and last residue. The D gene is left open where the match is weak. The size entry is marked missing in some rows and otherwise reads once, few, many or a size class.

few | TRBJ2-5 | TRBV5-1 | NA | CASSAAGKSETQYF | TGCGCCAGCAGCGCCGCCGGGAAGAGTGAGACCCAGTACTTC
NA | TRBJ1-1 | TRBV7-6 | NA | CASSWGGETEAFF | TGTGCCAGCAGCTGGGGAGGGGAAACTGAAGCTTTCTTT
few | TRBJ2-1 | TRBV5-6 | NA | CASSLGPGSSYNEQFF | TGTGCCAGCAGCTTGGGGCCCGGGAGCTCCTACAATGAGCAGTTCTTC
NA | TRBJ2-3 | TRBV9 | NA | CASSPRGSAALADTQYF | TGTGCCAGCAGCCCCCGGGGTAGCGCCGCTCTTGCAGATACGCAGTATTTT
few | TRBJ2-7 | TRBV5-5 | NA | CASSSDKYYEQYF | TGTGCCAGCAGCTCAGACAAATACTACGAGCAGTACTTC
few | TRBJ1-5 | TRBV6-6 | TRBD1 | CGSQGARFQPQHF | TGTGGATCACAGGGGGCGCGATTTCAGCCCCAGCATTTT
NA | TRBJ1-1 | TRBV27 | NA | CASIGGAGVTEAFF | TGTGCCAGCATCGGGGGGGCTGGCGTCACTGAAGCTTTCTTT
few | TRBJ1-2 | TRBV7-9 | NA | CASSPAGQGSYTF | TGTGCCAGCAGCCCCGCTGGGCAGGGGAGCTACACCTTC
NA | TRBJ2-5 | TRBV7-8 | TRBD2 | CASSILAGAQETQYF | TGTGCCAGCAGCATTCTAGCGGGGGCACAAGAGACCCAGTACTTC
few | TRBJ1-5 | TRBV18 | NA | CASSPMAGSNQPQHF | TGTGCCAGCTCACCCATGGCAGGGAGCAATCAGCCCCAGCATTTT
NA | TRBJ2-7 | TRBV5-4 | NA | CASRFDVGAHEQYF | TGTGCCAGCAGATTTGACGTAGGGGCCCACGAGCAGTACTTC
NA | TRBJ1-4 | TRBV18 | NA | CATNRVPGLPTEKLFF | TGTGCCACTAACAGGGTTCCGGGGCTCCCAACCGAAAAACTGTTTTTT
NA | TRBJ1-1 | TRBV5-1 | TRBD1 | CASSLNGQGDTEAFF | TGCGCCAGCAGCCTAAATGGACAGGGGGACACTGAAGCTTTCTTT
few | TRBJ2-1 | TRBV5-4 | TRBD1 | CASSLQGAGEQFF | TGTGCCAGCAGCTTACAGGGGGCTGGTGAGCAGTTCTTC
NA | TRBJ1-1 | TRBV6-1 | TRBD1 | CASSELTGAGTEAFF | TGTGCCAGCAGTGAACTCACAGGGGCAGGAACTGAAGCTTTCTTT
few | TRBJ2-7 | TRBV7-9 | NA | CASSVGRGSYEQYF | TGTGCCAGCAGCGTGGGTCGCGGATCCTACGAGCAGTACTTC
NA | TRBJ2-7 | TRBV2 | NA | CASRDTFYEQYF | TGTGCCAGCAGGGACACCTTCTACGAGCAGTACTTC
NA | TRBJ1-2 | TRBV18 | NA | CASSPPAGDSYTF | TGTGCCAGCTCACCACCGGCAGGGGATAGCTACACCTTC
NA | TRBJ2-1 | TRBV25-1 | NA | CASGVRGEQFF | TGTGCCAGCGGGGTAAGGGGGGAGCAGTTCTTC
few | TRBJ2-3 | TRBV11-2 | TRBD2 | CASSLVRLAGLNTQYF | TGTGCCAGCAGCTTAGTCCGACTAGCGGGGTTAAATACGCAGTATTTT
few | TRBJ1-3 | TRBV5-6 | NA | CASSTRLLSGNTIYF | TGTGCCAGCAGCACCCGACTCCTCTCTGGAAACACCATATATTTT
few | TRBJ1-1 | TRBV18 | TRBD1 | CASSPRTGDRNVEAFF | TGTGCCAGCTCACCCCGGACAGGGGATAGAAATGTTGAAGCTTTCTTT
NA | TRBJ1-1 | TRBV4-3 | TRBD1 | CASSWGQSNTEAFF | TGCGCCAGCAGTTGGGGACAGTCGAACACTGAAGCTTTCTTT
NA | TRBJ2-7 | TRBV29-1 | NA | CSVRTHDYEQYF | TGCAGCGTGAGGACTCACGACTACGAGCAGTACTTC
few | TRBJ2-1 | TRBV19 | TRBD1 | CASSTGDSASQYEQFF | TGTGCCAGTAGTACAGGGGACAGCGCCTCCCAATATGAGCAGTTCTTC
few | TRBJ2-2 | TRBV4-1 | NA | CASSQRTGLAGELFF | TGCGCCAGCAGCCAACGTACAGGGCTCGCCGGGGAGCTGTTTTTT
few | TRBJ1-2 | TRBV5-1 | TRBD1 | CASSLLVTGEDGYTF | TGCGCCAGCAGCTTGCTAGTGACAGGGGAGGATGGCTACACCTTC
NA | TRBJ2-1 | TRBV6-5 | NA | CASSRGFQGLDEQFF | TGTGCCAGCAGTAGGGGGTTCCAGGGTTTGGATGAGCAGTTCTTC
few | TRBJ1-4 | TRBV14 | TRBD1 | CASSRGQANEKLFF | TGTGCCAGCAGCCGGGGACAGGCTAATGAAAAACTGTTTTTT
NA | TRBJ1-1 | TRBV5-1 | TRBD1 | CASSPGARGRGGNTEAFF | TGCGCCAGCAGCCCCGGTGCGAGGGGGCGGGGGGGGAACACTGAAGCTTTCTTT
NA | TRBJ1-5 | TRBV6-5 | NA | CASSLRAGISNQPQHF | TGTGCCAGCAGTTTGCGGGCGGGAATCAGCAATCAGCCCCAGCATTTT
NA | TRBJ2-5 | TRBV18 | NA | CASSPGETQYF | TGTGCCAGCTCACCCGGAGAGACCCAGTACTTC
few | TRBJ1-2 | TRBV11-2 | NA | CASSLEGEAGTGYTF | TGTGCCAGCAGCTTAGAAGGGGAAGCAGGGACAGGCTACACCTTC
many | TRBJ2-4 | TRBV7-9 | NA | CASSLVDPRAKNIQYF | TGTGCCAGCAGCTTAGTAGATCCACGGGCCAAAAACATTCAGTACTTC
few | TRBJ1-2 | TRBV25-1 | NA | CASSELSAGNNYGYTF | TGTGCCAGCAGTGAACTTTCGGCAGGGAATAACTATGGCTACACCTTC
few | TRBJ1-1 | TRBV5-1 | TRBD1 | CASSLEGQGSTEAFF | TGCGCCAGCAGCTTGGAAGGACAGGGGAGTACTGAAGCTTTCTTT
NA | TRBJ2-5 | TRBV10-1 | TRBD2 | CASSPSGGAGETQYF | TGCGCCAGCAGTCCTAGCGGGGGGGCCGGAGAGACCCAGTACTTC
few | TRBJ1-2 | TRBV4-3 | NA | CASTDLGRGKSYGYTF | TGCGCCAGCACCGACCTCGGTAGGGGGAAGTCCTATGGCTACACCTTC
few | TRBJ1-6 | TRBV28 | TRBD1 | CATQQGNGNSPLHF | TGTGCCACCCAACAGGGGAATGGGAATTCACCCCTCCACTTT
few | TRBJ1-1 | TRBV6-5 | NA | CANRKNMNTEAFF | TGTGCCAACCGTAAGAACATGAACACTGAAGCTTTCTTT
NA | TRBJ2-7 | TRBV18 | TRBD2 | CASSPSGGARYEQYF | TGTGCCAGCTCACCGTCGGGGGGGGCCCGCTACGAGCAGTACTTC